What follows are 27 T cell receptor beta chains derived from one specimen sequenced in a study of CD8 T cells in Susac syndrome. A quantity of about 0.5 to 1 ug RNA underwent reverse transcription using random hexamers. MiXCR, run by TCRdb on the immunoSEQ multiplex PCR reads, gives a single entry per CDR3 protein. Here the sample spans roughly 140,000 distinct CDR3 sequences, around 94% being singletons. Sequencing was carried out using CD8+ T cells from PBMCs. Receptors were obtained from a human donor in good health.

This chain connects TRBV4-2 to TRBJ2-6; 9 bases are a match to TRBD2. The CDR3 is 17 amino acids. Germline V lookup: CDR1 LGHNA, CDR2 YNFKEQ. J lost 2 bases, V lost 1 base, and 3 bases had no gene match. CDR3 region: CASSQAVAGAGANVLTF. The CDR3 DNA sequence: TGTGCCAGCAGCCAAGCGGTAGCGGGAGCTGGGGCCAACGTCCTGACTTTC.

The chain uses TRBV20-1 and TRBJ2-7, with 11 nucleotides matching TRBD2. The germline V gene has CDR1 DFQATT and CDR2 SNEGSKA (reference sequence). V was pared by 4 bases and J by 7 bases, with 9 bases of the junction left unmatched. This CDR3 comprises 14 residues. CDR3 coding DNA: TGCAGTGCTAAAGGGACTAGCGGCTTCTGGGAGCAGTACTTC. Amino acids: CSAKGTSGFWEQYF.

The rearrangement uses TRBV27 and TRBJ2-3; tentative D call: TRBD2 (5 bases). Trimming removed 8 bases from V and 6 bases from J, with 15 bases in between. Germline CDR1 MNHEY, CDR2 SMNVEV (reference sequence). There are 13 residues in the CDR3. The CDR3 sequence is CASGLVGADTQYF. DNA of the CDR3: TGTGCCAGCGGACTCGTCGGTGCGGATACGCAGTATTTT.

The count of this clonotype is one. This chain links TRBV28 with TRBJ2-7; weak D call: TRBD2 (6 bases). This CDR3 contains 13 residues. The germline V and J ends were trimmed by 6 bases and 6 bases, with 15 bases remaining between them. From germline, CDR1 is MDHEN and CDR2 SYDVKM. Here the CDR3 reads CASSRGVGGEQYF. As DNA, the CDR3 is TGTGCCAGCAGCCGTGGCGTGGGGGGCGAGCAGTACTTC.

J is TRBJ2-1 and V is TRBV27; D may be TRBD1 (5 bases). V was cut by 0 bases and J by 10 bases, with 10 bases left in between. CDR1 and CDR2 from the germline V gene are MNHEY and SMNVEV (reference sequence). This CDR3 has 13 residues. Here the CDR3 DNA reads TGTGCCAGCAGTTTATCAGCAGGGTGGGAGCAGTTCTTC. This translates into CASSLSAGWEQFF.

The rearrangement joins TRBV30 to TRBJ1-2; D remains unclear. CDR1 is GTSNPN and CDR2 is SVGIG in the germline V gene (reference sequence). CDR3 length: 13 amino acids. The CDR3 DNA follows: TGTGCTATCTTGGAGGAGGAAGTATATGGCTACACCTTC. Amino acids: CAILEEEVYGYTF.

This chain uses TRBV4-2 with TRBJ2-2, with 8 bases fitting TRBD2. Germline-derived CDR1 and CDR2 are LGHNA and YNFKEQ. The CDR3 is 17 residues long. J was trimmed by 6 bases and V by 0 bases; bases with no gene match: 9. The CDR3 DNA sequence: TGTGCCAGCAGCCAAGATGGGGGAGCGGGAGTTTCCGGGGAGCTGTTTTTT. As protein: CASSQDGGAGVSGELFF.

The chain is built from TRBV2 and TRBJ2-7; weak D call: TRBD2 (5 bases). This CDR3 region has 15 residues. The germline V and J ends were trimmed by 1 base and 2 bases, with 12 bases remaining between them. CDR1 SNHLY and CDR2 FYNNEI come from the germline V gene. The chain's CDR3 is CASSEGPAGTYEQYF. DNA of the CDR3: TGTGCCAGCAGTGAAGGGCCCGCCGGGACCTACGAGCAGTACTTC.

V and J are TRBV5-4 and TRBJ2-1, with 9 bases that match TRBD1. Germline V gene lookup returns CDR1 SGHNT and CDR2 YYREEE (reference sequence). This CDR3 is built from 14 residues. V gave up 5 bases and J gave up 8 bases; unmatched junction bases: 8. The CDR3 reads CASRPGTGSDEQFF. The CDR3 coding sequence is TGTGCCAGCAGACCCGGGACAGGGAGCGATGAGCAGTTCTTC.

This rearrangement joins TRBV13 to TRBJ2-1, with 14 bases that match TRBD2. This CDR3 spans 17 amino acids. The V gene end was trimmed by 5 bases and the J gene end by 9 bases; junction bases not matched to a gene: 12. CDR1 and CDR2 (germline): PRHDT, FYEKMQ (reference sequence). DNA of the CDR3: TGTGCCAGCAGCACGGGACTAGCGGGAGCAAGGTTGATTGAGCAGTTCTTC. Protein product: CASSTGLAGARLIEQFF.

The chain combines TRBV7-3 with TRBJ2-1; TRBD2 agrees at 8 bases. The V segment lost 1 base and the J segment 2 bases; nucleotides outside the gene matches: 4. Looked up from germline, CDR1 is SGHTA and CDR2 is FQGTGA. The CDR3 length is 16 residues. This CDR3 is CASSLIPGGAYNEQFF. CDR3 nucleotides: TGTGCCAGCAGCTTAATCCCGGGAGGGGCCTACAATGAGCAGTTCTTC.

The rearrangement uses TRBV25-1 and TRBJ1-4; D is unclear. The CDR3 length is 17 residues. Trimming cost V 0 bases and J 0 bases, with 11 bases left between them. The germline V gene encodes CDR1 MGHDK and CDR2 SYGVNS. In nucleotides, the CDR3 is TGTGCCAGCAGTGAATATATCGGCGGTGCAACTAATGAAAAACTGTTTTTT. Translated: CASSEYIGGATNEKLFF. The full variable domain, with the rest looked up from reference TRBV25-1 and TRBJ1-4, is EADIYQTPRYLVIGTGKKITLECSQTMGHDKMYWYQQDPGMELHLIHYSYGVNSTEKGDLSSESTVSRIRTEHFPLTLESARPSHTSQYLCASSEYIGGATNEKLFFGSGTQLSVL.

J is TRBJ1-2 and V is TRBV9; unclear D gene. Germline V lookup: CDR1 SGDLS, CDR2 YYNGEE. The V gene lost 5 bases and the J gene lost 10 bases, with 15 bases spanning the gap. This CDR3 has 12 residues. CDR3 sequence: CASSSDEHPYTF. The DNA for the CDR3 is TGTGCCAGCAGTTCAGATGAGCACCCCTACACCTTC.

The CDR3 sequence: CASSSRGHHQPQHF. The CDR3, as DNA: TGTGCCAGCAGTTCGAGGGGGCACCATCAGCCCCAGCATTTT. V and J are TRBV27 and TRBJ1-5, with 7 bases fitting TRBD1. Germline V gene lookup returns CDR1 MNHEY and CDR2 SMNVEV (reference sequence). This CDR3 has 14 residues. J lost 5 bases, V lost 4 bases, and 5 bases had no gene match.

This clonotype showed up just a few times. J is TRBJ2-1 and V is TRBV27; a possible D gene is TRBD1 (6 bases). CDR3 size: 12 residues. Looked up from germline, CDR1 is MNHEY and CDR2 is SMNVEV (reference sequence). Trimming removed 7 bases at V and 4 bases at J, with 8 bases between. The DNA for the CDR3 is TGTGCCAGCAAAGGGACATACAATGAGCAGTTCTTC. It specifies CASKGTYNEQFF.

This clonotype was recorded once. The rearrangement links TRBV4-1 to TRBJ2-3; maybe TRBD1 (5 bases). Germline CDR1 is MGHRA and CDR2 is YSYEKL. Trimming pared 1 base from V and 2 bases from J, leaving 7 bases between. This CDR3 has 14 residues. CDR3 sequence: CASSQGQPTDTQYF. In DNA, the CDR3 is TGCGCCAGCAGCCAAGGACAGCCCACAGATACGCAGTATTTT.

V usage is TRBV4-2 and J usage is TRBJ2-7; D is perhaps TRBD2 (5 bases). Trimming took off 1 base at V and 4 bases at J, with 17 bases between the two ends. Germline V CDR1 and CDR2: LGHNA, YNFKEQ. The CDR3 has 16 amino acids. The CDR3 reads CASSQVVGLVDYEQYF. CDR3 sequence (DNA): TGTGCCAGCAGCCAAGTTGTAGGACTGGTCGATTACGAGCAGTACTTC.

CDR3 nucleotides: TGTGCCAGTAAGGACACCGGGGAGCTGTTTTTT. This translates into CASKDTGELFF. The chain is built from TRBV27 and TRBJ2-2; unclear D gene. V shed 9 bases and J shed 3 bases, with 5 bases lying between them. CDR3 size: 11 residues. From germline, CDR1 is MNHEY and CDR2 SMNVEV (reference sequence).

The CDR3, as DNA: TGCAGCGTTGAATGGCGGAGCTCCTACAATGAGCAGTTCTTC. It encodes CSVEWRSSYNEQFF. The genes are TRBV29-1 and TRBJ2-1; D gene unclear. The germline V and J ends were trimmed by 2 bases and 0 bases, with 8 bases remaining between them. In germline, CDR1 is SQVTM, CDR2 ANQGSEA. The CDR3 is 14 residues long.

The rearrangement uses TRBV29-1 and TRBJ1-1, with 7 bases aligning to TRBD1. The V gene end was trimmed by 6 bases and the J gene end by 6 bases; junction bases not matched to a gene: 4. CDR1 SQVTM and CDR2 ANQGSEA come from the germline V gene. This CDR3 contains 11 residues. In nucleotides, the CDR3 is TGCAGCGTAGAAACAGGGGCTGAAGCTTTCTTT. Its translation is CSVETGAEAFF. Combining the CDR3 with reference TRBV29-1 and TRBJ1-1 gives the whole variable domain SAVISQKPSRDICQRGTSLTIQCQVDSQVTMMFWYRQQPGQSLTLIATANQGSEATYESGFVIDKFPISRPNLTFSTLTVSNMSPEDSSIYLCSVETGAEAFFGQGTRLTVV.

The chain links TRBV3-1 to TRBJ2-6; D is uncertain. From germline, CDR1 is LGHDT and CDR2 YNNKEL (reference sequence). V was shortened by 6 bases and J by 0 bases, with 9 bases between the two germline ends. The CDR3 consists of 15 residues. CDR3 region: CASRKGGSGANVLTF. For the CDR3, the DNA is TGTGCCAGCAGAAAAGGCGGCTCTGGGGCCAACGTCCTGACTTTC.

This clonotype turned up a few times. V and J are TRBV25-1 and TRBJ2-2; D is unresolved. Germline lookup yields CDR1 MGHDK and CDR2 SYGVNS. The CDR3 totals 13 residues. The V gene lost 5 bases and the J gene lost 1 base, with 5 bases spanning the gap. CDR3 nucleotides: TGTGCCAGCAGTCCAGAGAACACCGGGGAGCTGTTTTTT. Translated, it gives CASSPENTGELFF. Filled out from reference TRBV25-1 and TRBJ2-2, the complete variable domain reads EADIYQTPRYLVIGTGKKITLECSQTMGHDKMYWYQQDPGMELHLIHYSYGVNSTEKGDLSSESTVSRIRTEHFPLTLESARPSHTSQYLCASSPENTGELFFGEGSRLTVL.

About this clonotype: The CDR3 carries no conserved terminal phenylalanine or tryptophan, so it likely arises from a read error. The rearrangement joins TRBV30 to TRBJ2-6; D unresolved. CDR1 GTSNPN and CDR2 SVGIG come from the germline V gene (reference sequence). This CDR3 spans 15 amino acids. Trimming pared 2 bases from V and 2 bases from J, leaving 10 bases between. CDR3 DNA: TGTGCCTGGAGTTCCGTGGAAACTGGGGCCAACGTCCTGACTCTC. Translated: CAWSSVETGANVLTL.

J is TRBJ1-5 and V is TRBV30; no reliable D call. This CDR3 has 14 amino acids. Germline lookup yields CDR1 GTSNPN and CDR2 SVGIG (reference sequence). Trimming cost V 3 bases and J 3 bases, with 12 bases left between them. The CDR3 bases are TGTGCCTGGAGCGACGGGGTATTCAATCAGCCCCAGCATTTT. Its translation: CAWSDGVFNQPQHF.

The chain has TRBV6-5 and TRBJ2-2, with 10 bases fitting TRBD2. The J segment lost 5 bases and the V segment lost 0 bases, leaving 9 bases of the junction unmatched. The CDR3 sequence is 18 residues long. Looked up from germline, CDR1 is MNHEY and CDR2 is SVGAGI. CDR3 bases: TGTGCCAGCAGTTACTCGATTGAGCTAGCGGGAGCTACCGGGGAGCTGTTTTTT. Amino acids: CASSYSIELAGATGELFF.

The chain couples TRBV9 to TRBJ1-5, with D perhaps TRBD1 (6 bases). CDR3 length: 15 residues. Germline V gene sequence: CDR1 SGDLS, CDR2 YYNGEE. Trimming left V 2 bases short and J 2 bases short, with 11 bases between. As DNA, the CDR3 is TGTGCCAGCAGCGTTTCTGCAGGGGGCAATCAGCCCCAGCATTTT. Amino acids: CASSVSAGGNQPQHF.

This rearrangement joins TRBV21-1 to TRBJ2-7; TRBD1 was called by the table and not checked on the DNA. TRBV21-1 is deemed a pseudogene. The CDR3 extends over 15 amino acids. CDR3 in DNA: TGTGCCAGCAGCAAATCCCCTGTGGCGGGCTACGAGCAGTACTTC. Its translation is CASSKSPVAGYEQYF.